This T cell receptor (beta chain) was sequenced during a study of T cell responses to AZD1222 COVID-19 vaccine. The data were produced by immunoSEQ multiplex PCR, yet TCRdb's version contains in-frame clones alone and is incomplete. The sample carries 90,000 to 100,000 clones, 88% recorded once. The CDR3 consists of 14 residues. CDR1 KGHSH and CDR2 LQKENI come from the germline V gene. The V gene lost 1 base and the J gene lost 7 bases, with 14 bases spanning the gap. J is TRBJ2-7 and V is TRBV18, with D uncertain. This clonotype originated in an adult who received the AZD1222 COVID-19 vaccine. Sample: peripheral blood, taken 28 days after the second AZD1222 dose. The CDR3 sequence is CASSPLPRPGEQYF. CDR3 bases: TGTGCCAGCTCACCACTCCCTCGACCGGGTGAGCAGTACTTC.